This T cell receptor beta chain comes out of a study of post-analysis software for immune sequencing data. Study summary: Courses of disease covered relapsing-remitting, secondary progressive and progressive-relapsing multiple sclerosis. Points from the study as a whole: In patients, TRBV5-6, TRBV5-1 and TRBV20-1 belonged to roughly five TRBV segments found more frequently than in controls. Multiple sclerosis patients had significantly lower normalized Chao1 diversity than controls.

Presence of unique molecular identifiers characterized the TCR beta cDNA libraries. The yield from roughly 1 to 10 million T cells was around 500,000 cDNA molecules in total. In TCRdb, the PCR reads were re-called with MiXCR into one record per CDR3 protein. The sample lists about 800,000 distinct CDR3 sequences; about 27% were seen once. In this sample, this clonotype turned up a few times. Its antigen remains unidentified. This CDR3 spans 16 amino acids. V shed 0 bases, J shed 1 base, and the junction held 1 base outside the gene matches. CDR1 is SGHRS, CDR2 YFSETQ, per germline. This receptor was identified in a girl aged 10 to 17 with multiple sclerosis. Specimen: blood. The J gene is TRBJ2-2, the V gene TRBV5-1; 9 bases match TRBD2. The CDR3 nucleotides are TGCGCCAGCAGCTTGGCTAGCGGGAAGAACACCGGGGAGCTGTTTTTT. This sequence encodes CASSLASGKNTGELFF.